What follows is one T cell receptor (beta chain) and its context. This specimen comes from a study of blood T cell repertoires in COVID-19. Study-level information: Spain, Italy and the United States supplied samples that represented acute and convalescent COVID-19. PBMCs, B-cell-depleted T cells, or T cells provided the cDNA or gDNA that made up the material.

Per the original methods: Reference gene primers were amplified, and this amplification served to estimate nucleated cell counts. The table came from immunoSEQ multiplex PCR; TCRdb's copy has only in-frame clones and leaves some out. Clonal size and the V and J genes are those of that table, whereas D and trimming came from the DNA. The data hold over 25,000 clones, with approximately 88% observed a single time. The CDR3 spans 14 residues. V was shortened by 0 bases and J by 2 bases, with 8 bases between the two germline ends. Germline lookup yields CDR1 MGHRA and CDR2 YSYEKL. The sample taken for sequencing was peripheral blood. The chain employs TRBV4-1 and TRBJ2-7, with D maybe TRBD1 (5 bases). This TCR was sampled from a man between 65 and 79 years old with active COVID-19. The CDR3 protein is CASSQEGRAYEQYF. CDR3 bases: TGCGCCAGCAGCCAAGAGGGCAGGGCCTACGAGCAGTACTTC.